Included here is one T cell receptor (beta chain) sequence, with context. Libraries were prepared by immunoSEQ multiplex PCR; TCRdb keeps only in-frame clonotypes and omits some of them. The top ten clones hold 3.5% to 4.5% of a sample with 90,000 to 130,000 clones, roughly nine tenths of them seen once. The data belong to a study of blood T cell repertoires in COVID-19. The V end lost 5 bases, the J end lost 2 bases, and 13 bases lay between the germline ends. The CDR3 runs to 15 residues. CDR1 and CDR2 (germline): SGHTA, FQGTGA. The specimen sequenced was peripheral blood. This sequence was found in a man between 40 and 49 years old with acute or convalescent COVID-19. V and J are TRBV7-3 and TRBJ2-1; D might be TRBD2 (5 bases). CDR3 loop: CASSLEGSTYNEQFF. Here the CDR3 DNA reads TGTGCCAGCAGCCTAGAGGGATCAACCTACAATGAGCAGTTCTTC. Full variable domain (missing parts from reference TRBV7-3 and TRBJ2-1): GAGVSQTPSNKVTEKGKYVELRCDPISGHTALYWYRQSLGQGPEFLIYFQGTGAADDSGLPNDRFFAVRPEGSVSTLKIQRTERGDSAVYLCASSLEGSTYNEQFFGPGTRLTVL.